The 32 T cell receptor beta chains reported below all come from one sample, sequenced in a study of long-term antiretroviral therapy in people with HIV. This was the immunoSEQ v3.0 assay at survey level. Data came from immunoSEQ multiplex PCR; TCRdb stores just in-frame clones and leaves some out. Among 17,000 or so clones listed, 90% to 95% were seen once. The sequencing used unsorted PBMCs, collected 0.3 years after starting antiretroviral therapy. These receptors all stem from a man between 60 and 70 years old with HIV.

This chain uses TRBV7-3 with TRBJ2-2, with D possibly TRBD2 on 5 matching bases. Looked up from germline, CDR1 is SGHTA and CDR2 is FQGTGA. The CDR3 has 15 amino acids. V was trimmed by 5 bases and J by 6 bases, leaving 16 bases between them. The CDR3 loop is CASSPTGNTAGELFF. DNA for the CDR3: TGTGCCAGCAGCCCAACGGGGAACACGGCCGGGGAGCTGTTTTTT.

This rearrangement joins TRBV12-5 to TRBJ2-3; a possible D gene is TRBD2 (6 bases). The CDR3 spans 13 residues. Germline V gives CDR1 LGHNT, CDR2 FRNRAP. Trimming took 5 bases from V and 2 from J, leaving 8 bases between them. CDR3: CASGPDYTDTQYF. The CDR3 DNA sequence: TGTGCTAGTGGTCCGGACTACACAGATACGCAGTATTTT.

The chain joins TRBV11-2 to TRBJ2-1, with 9 positions matching TRBD2. Germline-derived CDR1 and CDR2 are SGHAT and FQNNGV. The CDR3 is 15 residues long. Trimming at V came to 3 bases and at J to 7 bases, leaving 7 bases not matched to a gene. Here the CDR3 reads CASSLALAGSNEQFF. CDR3 nucleotides: TGTGCCAGCAGCTTGGCCCTAGCGGGGTCGAATGAGCAGTTCTTC.

This clone appeared a single time. This rearrangement joins TRBV18 to TRBJ2-3; 8 nucleotides align to TRBD1. Germline CDR1 is KGHSH and CDR2 is LQKENI. There are 16 residues in the CDR3. V shed 0 bases and J 5 bases; nucleotides not matched to a gene: 7. The CDR3 DNA follows: TGTGCCAGCTCACCACCGTTAGGACAGGGCCAAGATACGCAGTATTTT. It encodes CASSPPLGQGQDTQYF.

The chain combines TRBV5-5 with TRBJ2-3; 7 bases are shared with TRBD2. CDR3 size: 14 residues. The J segment lost 2 bases and the V segment lost 4 bases, leaving 4 bases of the junction unmatched. Germline loops: CDR1 SGHKS, CDR2 YYEKEE (reference sequence). CDR3: CASSSGTTTDTQYF. The CDR3 DNA reads TGTGCCAGCAGCAGTGGGACTACCACAGATACGCAGTATTTT.

The chain is built from TRBV4-3 and TRBJ2-7; 7 nucleotides line up with TRBD2. The CDR3 has 15 residues. With V trimmed by 1 base and J by 4 bases, 7 bases remained unmatched. Per the germline V gene, CDR1 is LGHNA and CDR2 is YSLEER. The CDR3 reads CASSQGGSGTYEQYF. The CDR3 nucleotides read TGCGCCAGCAGCCAAGGGGGGAGCGGGACTTACGAGCAGTACTTC.

J is TRBJ2-1 and V is TRBV7-2; 8 nucleotides agree with TRBD1. Germline V gene sequence: CDR1 SGHTA, CDR2 FQGNSA. This CDR3 contains 16 residues. V was clipped by 2 bases and J by 3 bases; unmatched bases: 6. The chain's CDR3 is CASSLRQGAIYNEQFF. As DNA, the CDR3 is TGTGCCAGCAGCTTAAGGCAGGGGGCGATCTACAATGAGCAGTTCTTC.

CDR3 sequence reads: CASSFLGGQIYEQYF. The CDR3 nucleotides read TGTGCCAGCAGTTTTTTAGGGGGACAGATCTACGAGCAGTACTTC. This rearrangement joins TRBV27 to TRBJ2-7; 7 bases agree with TRBD1. The V segment lost 3 bases and the J segment 3 bases; nucleotides outside the gene matches: 8. This CDR3 region has 15 residues. Germline V CDR1 and CDR2: MNHEY, SMNVEV (reference sequence).

The chain links TRBV21-1 to TRBJ1-1. TRBV21-1 is a pseudogene segment. CDR3 length: 17 amino acids. CDR3 nucleotides: TGTGCCAGCAGCAAAACCGGAGGGAAGGGGATGAACACTGAAGCTTTCTTT. Its translation: CASSKTGGKGMNTEAFF.

This clone was counted once. V usage is TRBV6-5 and J usage is TRBJ1-3; TRBD1 is a possible D gene (5 bases). Germline CDR1 MNHEY, CDR2 SVGAGI. Trimming shortened V by 0 bases and J by 0 bases, and 9 bases separated the two germline ends. The CDR3 spans 16 residues. Here the CDR3 reads CASSYSGVSSGNTIYF. In DNA form, the CDR3 reads TGTGCCAGCAGTTACTCGGGGGTGAGCTCTGGAAACACCATATATTTT.

This sequence joins TRBV7-2 and TRBJ2-7; 11 bases line up with TRBD2. The CDR3 is made up of 17 amino acids. V was pared by 0 bases and J by 2 bases, with 6 bases of the junction left unmatched. CDR1 and CDR2 (germline): SGHTA, FQGNSA. Here the CDR3 reads CASSLAPFSGGAYEQYF. Written as DNA, the CDR3 is TGTGCCAGCAGCTTAGCCCCCTTTAGCGGGGGGGCCTACGAGCAGTACTTC.

The rearrangement uses TRBV5-1 and TRBJ2-5; 10 nucleotides line up with TRBD1. CDR1 is SGHRS, CDR2 YFSETQ, per germline. V shed 0 bases and J 4 bases; nucleotides not matched to a gene: 0. The CDR3 contains 14 residues. Here the CDR3 reads CASSLGTGGETQYF. The CDR3 region has the DNA TGCGCCAGCAGCTTGGGGACAGGGGGAGAGACCCAGTACTTC.

The V gene is TRBV9, the J gene TRBJ2-7, with 12 bases that match TRBD1. The germline gives CDR1 SGDLS, CDR2 YYNGEE. The CDR3 loop spans 16 amino acids. With V trimmed by 2 bases and J by 4 bases, 7 bases remained unmatched. Here the CDR3 reads CASSVTPGQGAYEQYF. CDR3 sequence (DNA): TGTGCCAGCAGCGTTACCCCGGGACAGGGGGCTTACGAGCAGTACTTC.

The rearrangement links TRBV10-2 to TRBJ1-4; 9 bases align to TRBD1. Germline assignment: CDR1 WSHSY and CDR2 SAAADI. CDR3 length: 15 residues. Trimming cost V 8 bases and J 5 bases; bases outside gene matches: 9. CDR3 coding DNA: TGCGCCAGCCGGGACAGGGAAGGGGGGAATGAAAAACTGTTTTTT. Protein product: CASRDREGGNEKLFF.

The chain joins TRBV30 to TRBJ1-2; D uncertain. V was clipped by 3 bases and J by 1 base, with 15 bases between them. This CDR3 comprises 15 residues. The germline V gene encodes CDR1 GTSNPN and CDR2 SVGIG (reference sequence). CDR3 residues: CAWRSRAALNYGYTF. CDR3 in DNA: TGTGCCTGGAGAAGTAGGGCAGCTCTTAACTATGGCTACACCTTC.

The V call is TRBV6-5, the J call TRBJ1-1; 8 nucleotides align to TRBD1. The CDR3 spans 14 residues. Germline CDR1 reads MNHEY; CDR2 reads SVGAGI. V dropped 6 bases and J dropped 1; count of bases not matched to a gene: 4. The CDR3 DNA reads as TGTGCCAGCAGCCGAGGACAGGGGAACACTGAAGCTTTCTTT. Residues: CASSRGQGNTEAFF.

This clone counts as medium-sized. The chain's CDR3 is CASSLAGEQYF. CDR3 sequence (DNA): TGTGCCAGCAGCTTAGCAGGCGAGCAGTACTTC. The rearrangement links TRBV11-2 to TRBJ2-7; D is ambiguous. Trimming left V 1 base short and J 6 bases short, with 4 bases between. The CDR3 has 11 residues. From germline, CDR1 is SGHAT and CDR2 FQNNGV.

The chain couples TRBV28 to TRBJ2-7; 7 bases fit TRBD1. V lost 5 bases and J lost 0; bases outside the gene matches: 7. The length of the CDR3 is 15 residues. Germline V gives CDR1 MDHEN, CDR2 SYDVKM. In nucleotides, the CDR3 is TGTGCCAGCAGTACCACCGGGACAGCCTCCTACGAGCAGTACTTC. As protein: CASSTTGTASYEQYF.

The CDR3 DNA follows: TGTGCCAGTAGTATAGATCATGGGGGGCGGAATCAGCCCCAGCATTTT. Amino acids: CASSIDHGGRNQPQHF. V usage is TRBV19 and J usage is TRBJ1-5; tentative D call: TRBD1 (6 bases). Germline V lookup: CDR1 LNHDA, CDR2 SQIVND (reference sequence). The V end was cut by 0 bases, the J end by 4 bases, with 13 bases between. CDR3 length: 16 residues.

The genes are TRBV2 and TRBJ2-2; 7 bases align to TRBD1. Germline V gene data show CDR1 as SNHLY and CDR2 as FYNNEI. The CDR3 is 15 residues long. V was pared by 3 bases and J by 3 bases, with 4 bases of the junction left unmatched. CDR3 nucleotide sequence: TGTGCCAGCAGTGAGACAGGGCCGGACACCGGGGAGCTGTTTTTT. Residues: CASSETGPDTGELFF.

The J gene is TRBJ1-5, the V gene TRBV10-1; 9 nucleotides align to TRBD1. The length of the CDR3 is 15 residues. The V gene end was trimmed by 10 bases and the J gene end by 4 bases; junction bases not matched to a gene: 11. The germline V gene encodes CDR1 WNHNN and CDR2 SYGVQD (reference sequence). The CDR3 reads CAKQGAKELNQPQHF. The DNA for the CDR3 is TGCGCCAAACAGGGGGCCAAGGAACTAAATCAGCCCCAGCATTTT.

The rearrangement joins TRBV29-1 to TRBJ1-1; 8 nucleotides align to TRBD1. Germline assignment: CDR1 SQVTM and CDR2 ANQGSEA. The CDR3 has 12 residues. The ends lost 7 bases at V and 4 bases at J; junction bases unmatched: 5. CDR3: CSADRVGTEAFF. The CDR3, as DNA: TGCAGCGCGGACAGGGTGGGCACTGAAGCTTTCTTT. Combining the CDR3 with reference TRBV29-1 and TRBJ1-1 gives the whole variable domain SAVISQKPSRDICQRGTSLTIQCQVDSQVTMMFWYRQQPGQSLTLIATANQGSEATYESGFVIDKFPISRPNLTFSTLTVSNMSPEDSSIYLCSADRVGTEAFFGQGTRLTVV.

The J gene is TRBJ1-1, the V gene TRBV7-9, with 7 bases that match TRBD1. Germline CDR1 is SEHNR and CDR2 is FQNEAQ (reference sequence). Germline trimming cut 5 bases from V and 3 bases from J; bases unmatched to any gene: 3. This CDR3 has 13 amino acids. The CDR3 loop reads CASSPTGDTEAFF. The CDR3 DNA sequence: TGTGCCAGCAGCCCAACAGGGGACACTGAAGCTTTCTTT.

With regard to this clone: The junction departs from germline at one end; a sequencing error may be responsible. The CDR3 DNA sequence: TGTGCCAGCACCTTAATGCCGAACACCGGGGAGCTGTTTTTT. This gives the protein CASTLMPNTGELFF. The J gene is TRBJ2-2, the V gene TRBV11-2; D unclear. Germline V gene data show CDR1 as SGHAT and CDR2 as FQNNGV. This CDR3 is 14 amino acids long.

The chain has TRBV7-3 and TRBJ2-7, with D perhaps matching TRBD1 (5 bases). The CDR3 loop spans 17 amino acids. Per germline, CDR1 SGHTA and CDR2 FQGTGA. Trimming took off 1 base at V and 2 bases at J, with 18 bases between the two ends. CDR3 region: CASSLMPGQKGTYEQYF. The CDR3 bases are TGTGCCAGCAGCTTAATGCCCGGTCAAAAGGGGACCTACGAGCAGTACTTC. Variable domain in full (rest from reference TRBV7-3 and TRBJ2-7): GAGVSQTPSNKVTEKGKYVELRCDPISGHTALYWYRQSLGQGPEFLIYFQGTGAADDSGLPNDRFFAVRPEGSVSTLKIQRTERGDSAVYLCASSLMPGQKGTYEQYFGPGTRLTVT.

The V gene is TRBV7-9, the J gene TRBJ2-1; D gene ambiguous. CDR1 is SEHNR, CDR2 FQNEAQ, per germline (reference sequence). The V end lost 1 base, the J end lost 1 base, and 8 bases lay between the germline ends. The CDR3 runs to 15 residues. The CDR3 sequence: CASSLGVASYNEQFF. CDR3 bases: TGTGCCAGCAGCTTAGGGGTTGCATCCTACAATGAGCAGTTCTTC.

The V gene is TRBV11-3, the J gene TRBJ2-1; D call uncertain. CDR3 size: 15 residues. Trimming left V 0 bases short and J 6 bases short, with 12 bases between. In germline, CDR1 is SGHNT, CDR2 YENEEA. CDR3 nucleotide sequence: TGTGCCAGCAGCTTAGAACCCGGACGAAGCAATGAGCAGTTCTTC. The encoded protein is CASSLEPGRSNEQFF.

The chain recombines TRBV19 with TRBJ1-5; no definite D call. V was pared by 5 bases and J by 2 bases, with 16 bases between. The CDR3 sequence is 16 residues long. The germline CDR1 and CDR2 sequences are LNHDA and SQIVND (reference sequence). The CDR3 bases are TGTGCCAGTAGTTCCGGGATTAACCCGGGCAATCAGCCCCAGCATTTT. This sequence encodes CASSSGINPGNQPQHF.

The chain combines TRBV6-5 with TRBJ2-7; 9 positions agree with TRBD1. V was clipped by 6 bases and J by 3 bases; unmatched bases: 0. The germline CDR1 and CDR2 sequences are MNHEY and SVGAGI. CDR3 size: 12 residues. CDR3 nucleotide sequence: TGTGCCAGCAGGGACAGGGGCTACGAGCAGTACTTC. Its protein product is CASRDRGYEQYF.

This chain joins TRBV2 and TRBJ2-5, with 10 bases fitting TRBD2. Looked up from germline, CDR1 is SNHLY and CDR2 is FYNNEI. This CDR3 has 16 residues. Trimming removed 10 bases from V and 5 bases from J; junction bases left unmatched: 16. CDR3 nucleotide sequence: TGTGCCACCCGCCGGAATAGCGGGAGGCCTGTGGAGACCCAGTACTTC. Its translation is CATRRNSGRPVETQYF.

The CDR3 DNA sequence: TGTGCCAGTAGTATGACCGGGCCACCGGGATACGAGCAGTACTTC. As protein: CASSMTGPPGYEQYF. The chain employs TRBV19 and TRBJ2-7, with D perhaps TRBD2 (5 bases). This CDR3 spans 15 amino acids. V lost 3 bases and J 4 bases, leaving 16 bases between the germline ends. Looked up from germline, CDR1 is LNHDA and CDR2 is SQIVND (reference sequence).

The CDR3, as DNA: TGTGCCAGCAGCGTAGGAGCTAGCACAGATACGCAGTATTTT. Translation: CASSVGASTDTQYF. This sequence joins TRBV9 and TRBJ2-3; D gene ambiguous. V lost 0 bases and J 0 bases, leaving 5 bases between the germline ends. The germline CDR1 and CDR2 sequences are SGDLS and YYNGEE. CDR3 length: 14 amino acids.